These 9 T cell receptor beta chains were sequenced from one sample in a study of blood T cell repertoires in COVID-19 (dated by TCRdb to the early 2020s). Libraries were prepared through the immunoSEQ multiplex PCR assay. As stored in TCRdb, this immuneACCESS dataset retains in-frame rearrangements with V and J assigned. A fraction of the clones does not appear; measured against another copy, unresolved V genes explain less than half of the discrepancy, and the remainder lacks a known reason. This sample comprises 90,000 or so clones, around 67% of them detected only once. The ten most abundant clones make up roughly 24% of the sample. The sequenced material came from peripheral blood. Source of these receptors: a woman aged 55-69 years in a cohort sampled during active or convalescent COVID-19.

J is TRBJ2-3 and V is TRBV7-8, with 9 nucleotides matching TRBD2. The CDR3 consists of 16 residues. Trimming took 1 base from V and 0 from J; bases not matched to a gene: 2. In germline, CDR1 is SGHVS, CDR2 FQNEAQ. CDR3 amino acids: CASSLGRGGSTDTQYF. DNA for the CDR3: TGTGCCAGCAGCTTAGGGCGGGGGGGCAGCACAGATACGCAGTATTTT.

This clone was found once. V usage is TRBV4-1 and J usage is TRBJ2-3; TRBD1 is a possible D gene (6 bases). V was clipped by 3 bases and J by 2 bases, with 15 bases between them. The length of the CDR3 is 16 residues. Per germline, CDR1 MGHRA and CDR2 YSYEKL. CDR3 DNA sequence: TGCGCCAGCAGCCATGAACTCGACAGGTTCACAGATACGCAGTATTTT. Its protein is CASSHELDRFTDTQYF.

V is TRBV7-2 and J is TRBJ1-6; 9 nucleotides align to TRBD1. Germline V lookup: CDR1 SGHTA, CDR2 FQGNSA. The CDR3 covers 18 residues. V lost 5 bases to trimming and J lost 1 base; unmatched junction nucleotides: 9. CDR3 sequence reads: CASSRAGTGLSYNSPLHF. In nucleotides, the CDR3 is TGTGCCAGCAGCCGGGCCGGGACAGGGTTGTCCTATAATTCACCCCTCCACTTT.

The J gene is TRBJ1-2, the V gene TRBV7-9; no reliable D call. The CDR3 totals 17 residues. V gave up 5 bases and J gave up 5 bases, with 24 bases separating them. Germline loops: CDR1 SEHNR, CDR2 FQNEAQ (reference sequence). CDR3: CASSVPGEHKRAYGYTF. CDR3 bases: TGTGCCAGCAGCGTACCCGGGGAACACAAAAGGGCTTATGGCTACACCTTC.

The gene calls are TRBV9 and TRBJ2-3; 9 positions agree with TRBD2. The CDR3 extends over 17 amino acids. Germline V gene data show CDR1 as SGDLS and CDR2 as YYNGEE. The V segment lost 4 bases and the J segment 1 base; nucleotides outside the gene matches: 10. In DNA, the CDR3 is TGTGCCAGCAGCTCAATCCGGGCTAGCGGGGGCACAGATACGCAGTATTTT. Its protein product is CASSSIRASGGTDTQYF.

In its sample, this clone was seen many times. This sequence joins TRBV4-1 and TRBJ1-4; tentatively, D is TRBD1 (5 bases). V gave up 4 bases and J gave up 7 bases, with 16 bases separating them. CDR1 MGHRA and CDR2 YSYEKL come from the germline V gene. This CDR3 has 15 amino acids. The CDR3 is CASSRGGDGSEKLFF. DNA for the CDR3: TGCGCCAGCAGCCGGGGAGGGGACGGGAGTGAAAAACTGTTTTTT.

This clone was detected a few times. Additional DNA sequences in this sample encode the identical CDR3. The chain is built from TRBV7-9 and TRBJ2-7; D might be TRBD2 (6 bases). V was trimmed by 5 bases and J by 1 base, leaving 12 bases between them. CDR3 length: 14 amino acids. Per germline, CDR1 SEHNR and CDR2 FQNEAQ (reference sequence). The DNA of the CDR3 is TGTGCCAGCAGCCCCCCTGGAGGGTCCTACGAGCAGTACTTC. Amino acids: CASSPPGGSYEQYF.

The rearrangement links TRBV11-2 to TRBJ2-2; D unclear. The CDR3 has 16 amino acids. Germline V lookup: CDR1 SGHAT, CDR2 FQNNGV. The V gene lost 1 base and the J gene lost 3 bases, with 12 bases spanning the gap. The CDR3 spells CASSLVSAQDTGELFF. The CDR3 coding sequence is TGTGCCAGCAGCTTAGTTTCTGCGCAAGACACCGGGGAGCTGTTTTTT.

In DNA, the CDR3 is TGTGCCAGTATCCCTAGCGGGGTTAGCACAGATACGCAGTATTTT. Translation: CASIPSGVSTDTQYF. The V gene is TRBV19, the J gene TRBJ2-3, with TRBD2 identical over 9 bases. CDR1 is LNHDA and CDR2 is SQIVND in the germline V gene (reference sequence). J lost 0 bases, V lost 7 bases, and 5 bases had no gene match. The CDR3 contains 15 residues. The full variable domain, with the rest looked up from reference TRBV19 and TRBJ2-3, is DGGITQSPKYLFRKEGQNVTLSCEQNLNHDAMYWYRQDPGQGLRLIYYSQIVNDFQKGDIAEGYSVSREKKESFPLTVTSAQKNPTAFYLCASIPSGVSTDTQYFGPGTRLTVL.